The present entry profiles one TCR beta chain with its context. No antigen is known for it. This entry is derived from a study of T cell repertoires in cytomegalovirus infection. Study in general: Recently identified HLA-C-restricted CMV epitopes were among the peptides used. Study conclusions and caveats: The cumulative frequency of public TCR beta families distinguished individuals who carried CMV together with the relevant HLA.

The CDR3 is 15 amino acids. Germline loops: CDR1 MDHEN, CDR2 SYDVKM. V gave up 7 bases and J gave up 1 base; unmatched junction bases: 7. Each CDR3 protein gets one entry after TCRdb re-called the reads with MiXCR. The sample records some 350,000 distinct CDR3 sequences, about a third being singletons. Sequences were derived from cultured PBMCs, sampled from culture after CMV antigen stimulation. This clonotype originated in a human donor in good health (CMV status not recorded). Some clones in this sample may be carry-over from other donors' samples. The V and J genes are TRBV28 and TRBJ2-7, with TRBD2 matching over 10 bases. This CDR3 reads CASTTGTSASYEQYV. The CDR3 region has the DNA TGTGCCAGCACCACCGGGACTAGCGCATCCTACGAGCAGTACGTC.